One and the same sample provided the 21 T cell receptor beta chains below, sequenced in a study of blood T cell repertoires in COVID-19. Profiling relied on immunoSEQ multiplex PCR, and the TCRdb table lists in-frame clones only, not all of them. The sample lists 30,000 or so clones, 70% to 90% occurring once. The source material was peripheral blood. Receptors originate from a woman aged 80 or older with COVID-19, enrolled during active disease.

This sequence joins TRBV2 and TRBJ2-1, with a weak D call TRBD2 (6 bases). From germline, CDR1 is SNHLY and CDR2 FYNNEI. The germline V and J ends were trimmed by 11 bases and 4 bases, with 15 bases remaining between them. The CDR3 spans 13 residues. This CDR3 is CARRGFRYNEQFF. CDR3 DNA sequence: TGTGCCCGACGGGGGTTCCGATACAATGAGCAGTTCTTC.

The chain is built from TRBV5-1 and TRBJ2-7; TRBD2 matches at 11 bases. This CDR3 is built from 16 residues. With V trimmed by 4 bases and J by 0 bases, 6 bases remained unmatched. Germline CDR1 is SGHRS and CDR2 is YFSETQ. CDR3: CASSGLAGGPSYEQYF. The CDR3 DNA is TGCGCCAGCAGCGGCCTAGCGGGGGGACCCTCCTACGAGCAGTACTTC.

This clone showed up just once. V is TRBV9 and J is TRBJ2-7; TRBD2 is a possible D gene (6 bases). Germline loops: CDR1 SGDLS, CDR2 YYNGEE. Trimming shortened V by 0 bases and J by 6 bases, and 10 bases separated the two germline ends. This CDR3 spans 13 amino acids. CDR3 region: CASSVAGVGEQYF. CDR3 sequence (DNA): TGTGCCAGCAGCGTAGCGGGAGTTGGCGAGCAGTACTTC.

The V call is TRBV12-3 or TRBV12-4, the J call TRBJ2-1; 10 positions agree with TRBD2. The CDR3 runs to 13 residues. V lost 3 bases, J lost 15 bases, and 8 bases stayed unmatched. CDR3 DNA sequence: TGTGCCAGCAGTTTCTTAGCGGGGGGCTTTAGGTTCTTC. Encoded protein: CASSFLAGGFRFF.

Notes on this clone: An end of the junction differs from the germline gene, which may be a read error. This chain links TRBV2 with TRBJ1-5, with D maybe TRBD1 (5 bases). The CDR3 is 13 residues long. Germline assignment: CDR1 SNHLY and CDR2 FYNNEI. Here the CDR3 reads CASSEVSDTQGLF. The DNA of the CDR3 is TGTGCCAGCAGTGAAGTTTCGGACACTCAGGGACTTTTT.

The chain couples TRBV27 to TRBJ2-6, with TRBD1 identical over 8 bases. V lost 6 bases to trimming and J lost 0 bases; unmatched junction nucleotides: 10. Germline values: CDR1 MNHEY, CDR2 SMNVEV (reference sequence). The CDR3 contains 18 residues. This CDR3 reads CASSSDRGWFSGANVLTF. The CDR3, as DNA: TGTGCCAGCAGCTCCGACAGGGGATGGTTCTCTGGGGCCAACGTCCTGACTTTC.

The V and J genes are TRBV23-1 and TRBJ1-1; 8 bases fit TRBD1. TRBV23-1 is an ORF, and what it does is uncertain. Losses at the gene ends were 2 bases for V and 5 bases for J; bases not matched to a gene: 10. CDR3 length: 16 residues. CDR3 in DNA: TGCGCCAGCAGTCAAGGGCGGACAGGGCGGAAAACTGAAGCTTTCTTT. Its protein product is CASSQGRTGRKTEAFF.

This chain uses TRBV29-1 with TRBJ1-1; 8 nucleotides line up with TRBD1. V was pared by 1 base and J by 11 bases, with 6 bases of the junction left unmatched. The CDR3 has 12 amino acids. Germline CDR1 is SQVTM and CDR2 is ANQGSEA. The CDR3 sequence: CSVEGTDRAAFF. CDR3 coding DNA: TGCAGCGTTGAAGGCACGGACAGGGCGGCTTTCTTT.

The chain recombines TRBV5-1 with TRBJ2-5, with a tentative D call TRBD1 (6 bases). V was pared by 4 bases and J by 7 bases, with 20 bases between. CDR3 length: 15 residues. Germline V gene data show CDR1 as SGHRS and CDR2 as YFSETQ. CDR3 sequence (DNA): TGCGCCAGCAGCAGCCTAGAGGAGGACAGCACGACCCAGTACTTC. It is translated as CASSSLEEDSTTQYF. The whole variable domain, remainder taken from reference TRBV5-1 and TRBJ2-5, is KAGVTQTPRYLIKTRGQQVTLSCSPISGHRSVSWYQQTPGQGLQFLFEYFSETQRNKGNFPGRFSGRQFSNSRSEMNVSTLELGDSALYLCASSSLEEDSTTQYFGPGTRLLVL.

The CDR3 region has the DNA TGTGCCAGCAGCCTCAGGGGTTTTAGCAATCAGCCCCAGCATTTT. Translating it yields CASSLRGFSNQPQHF. This chain uses TRBV4-2 with TRBJ1-5; TRBD1 is a possible D gene (6 bases). From germline, CDR1 is LGHNA and CDR2 YNFKEQ. Between the trimmed V and J ends, which lost 4 bases and 0 bases, there was a span of 10 bases. This CDR3 comprises 15 residues.

This chain joins TRBV6-6 and TRBJ2-1, with 7 positions matching TRBD1. V shed 5 bases, J shed 8 bases, and the junction held 21 bases outside the gene matches. This CDR3 is 18 amino acids long. Germline CDR1 and CDR2: MNHNY and SVGAGI (reference sequence). This chain's CDR3 is CASSQIMTDRGRQYEQFF. The CDR3 DNA reads TGTGCCAGCAGTCAGATTATGACAGATAGGGGGCGTCAATATGAGCAGTTCTTC.

J is TRBJ1-4 and V is TRBV2; the match to TRBD1 covers 9 bases. The trim removed 6 bases at V and 8 bases at J, leaving 7 bases unmatched. CDR3 size: 14 residues. Germline loops: CDR1 SNHLY, CDR2 FYNNEI. Here the CDR3 DNA reads TGTGCCAGCAGGCAACAGGGGGCAGGGGAAAAACTGTTTTTT. This sequence encodes CASRQQGAGEKLFF.

The chain combines TRBV7-2 with TRBJ1-4; perhaps TRBD1 as D (5 bases). Germline assignment: CDR1 SGHTA and CDR2 FQGNSA. Trimming took off 5 bases at V and 0 bases at J, with 16 bases between the two ends. CDR3 size: 17 residues. The CDR3 region has the DNA TGTGCCAGCAGCGGGCGAGACAGCCAACCAACTAATGAAAAACTGTTTTTT. Its translation is CASSGRDSQPTNEKLFF.

V usage is TRBV19 and J usage is TRBJ1-2; 8 nucleotides match TRBD1. The CDR3 extends over 16 amino acids. Germline values: CDR1 LNHDA, CDR2 SQIVND (reference sequence). V gave up 3 bases and J gave up 7 bases; unmatched junction bases: 13. CDR3 nucleotide sequence: TGTGCCAGTAGTATGTATATGGGGCAGGGGGCATTTGGCTACACCTTC. Protein product: CASSMYMGQGAFGYTF.

The chain recombines TRBV30 with TRBJ1-5; 11 bases align to TRBD1. With V trimmed by 3 bases and J by 6 bases, 7 bases remained unmatched. Germline CDR1 and CDR2: GTSNPN and SVGIG (reference sequence). This CDR3 comprises 15 residues. The CDR3: CAWRGGQGAGQPQHF. The CDR3 DNA reads TGTGCCTGGAGGGGCGGACAGGGGGCCGGTCAGCCCCAGCATTTT.

The CDR3 region has the DNA TGTGCCACCAGCAGATCCCACCGGGACAGGGGCACCGGGGAGCTGTTTTTT. It is translated as CATSRSHRDRGTGELFF. The V call is TRBV15, the J call TRBJ2-2; TRBD1 matches at 10 bases. This CDR3 spans 17 amino acids. J was trimmed by 4 bases and V by 2 bases; bases with no gene match: 7. Germline V gives CDR1 LNHNV, CDR2 YYDKDF (reference sequence).

V usage is TRBV10-2 and J usage is TRBJ1-1, with 10 bases fitting TRBD1. J was trimmed by 3 bases and V by 7 bases; bases with no gene match: 5. CDR1 is WSHSY and CDR2 is SAAADI in the germline V gene. The CDR3 extends over 14 amino acids. The CDR3: CASIRQGADTEAFF. Here the CDR3 DNA reads TGCGCCAGCATCCGACAGGGGGCAGACACTGAAGCTTTCTTT.

The V gene is TRBV9, the J gene TRBJ1-5, with D possibly being TRBD1 (5 bases). This CDR3 comprises 16 residues. Germline CDR1 reads SGDLS; CDR2 reads YYNGEE. Trimming removed 4 bases at V and 0 bases at J, with 14 bases between. The CDR3: CASSPGRGYSNQPQHF. CDR3 DNA: TGTGCCAGCAGCCCCGGGAGGGGATATAGCAATCAGCCCCAGCATTTT.

The CDR3 is CASSRGLASETQYF. In DNA form, the CDR3 reads TGTGCCAGCAGCCGTGGACTAGCCAGCGAGACCCAGTACTTC. The chain joins TRBV14 to TRBJ2-5; TRBD2 matches at 8 bases. Looked up from germline, CDR1 is SGHDN and CDR2 is FVKESK. Trimming cost V 4 bases and J 5 bases; bases outside gene matches: 6. This CDR3 region has 14 residues.

The J gene is TRBJ2-5, the V gene TRBV10-2, with 11 bases lining up with TRBD2. This CDR3 is 16 amino acids long. Unmatched junction bases numbered 5, after V lost 4 bases and J lost 1 base. Germline loops: CDR1 WSHSY, CDR2 SAAADI. CDR3 DNA: TGCGCCAGCAGTGCACTAGCGGGGGTGCCCCAAGAGACCCAGTACTTC. The encoded protein is CASSALAGVPQETQYF.

The genes are TRBV10-3 and TRBJ2-3; 15 nucleotides align to TRBD2. The CDR3 covers 15 residues. V trimming: 6 bases; J trimming: 5 bases; junction bases outside the gene matches: 3. Germline assignment: CDR1 ENHRY and CDR2 SYGVKD. CDR3 sequence (DNA): TGTGCCATCAGCCCGGGACTAGCGGGGGGAGATACGCAGTATTTT. Protein sequence: CAISPGLAGGDTQYF.